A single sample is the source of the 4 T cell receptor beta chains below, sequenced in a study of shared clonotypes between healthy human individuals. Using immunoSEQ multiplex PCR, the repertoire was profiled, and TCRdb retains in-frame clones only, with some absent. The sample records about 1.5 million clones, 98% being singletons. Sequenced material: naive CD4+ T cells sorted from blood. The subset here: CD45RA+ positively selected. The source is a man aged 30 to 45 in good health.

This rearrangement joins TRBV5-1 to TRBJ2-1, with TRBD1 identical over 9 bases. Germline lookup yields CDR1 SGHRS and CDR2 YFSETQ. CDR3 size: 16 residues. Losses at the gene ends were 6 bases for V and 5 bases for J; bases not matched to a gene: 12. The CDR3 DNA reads TGCGCCAGCATATATCTCCCGGACAGGGGAAACAATGAGCAGTTCTTC. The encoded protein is CASIYLPDRGNNEQFF.

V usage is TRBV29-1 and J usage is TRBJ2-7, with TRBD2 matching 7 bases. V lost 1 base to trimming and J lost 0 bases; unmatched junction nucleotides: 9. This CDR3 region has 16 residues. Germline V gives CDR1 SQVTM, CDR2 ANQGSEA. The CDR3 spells CSVEGGLRGSSYEQYF. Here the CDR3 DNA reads TGCAGCGTTGAAGGGGGTCTCCGCGGGAGCTCCTACGAGCAGTACTTC.

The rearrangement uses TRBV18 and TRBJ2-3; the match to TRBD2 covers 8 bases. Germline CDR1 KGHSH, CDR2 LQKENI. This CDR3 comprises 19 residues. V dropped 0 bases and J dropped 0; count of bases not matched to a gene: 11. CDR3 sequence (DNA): TGTGCCAGCTCACCACCGGGACGGATCACTAGCGGTAGCACAGATACGCAGTATTTT. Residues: CASSPPGRITSGSTDTQYF. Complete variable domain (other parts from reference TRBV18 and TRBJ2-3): NAGVMQNPRHLVRRRGQEARLRCSPMKGHSHVYWYRQLPEEGLKFMVYLQKENIIDESGMPKERFSAEFPKEGPSILRIQQVVRGDSAAYFCASSPPGRITSGSTDTQYFGPGTRLTVL.

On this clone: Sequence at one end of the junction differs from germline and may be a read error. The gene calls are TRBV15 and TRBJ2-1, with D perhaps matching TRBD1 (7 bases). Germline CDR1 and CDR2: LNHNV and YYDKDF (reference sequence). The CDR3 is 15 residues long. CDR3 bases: TGTGCCACCCGTCAGGGGGGTTTCTCCTACAGTGAGCAGTTCTTC. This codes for CATRQGGFSYSEQFF.